These 8 T cell receptor beta chains originate from one sample sequenced in a study of metastatic and nonmetastatic thyroid tumors. MiXCR was used by TCRdb to re-call the PCR reads. The sample shows some 20,000 clones, 25% to 35% of them seen only once. Patients were all untreated before their thyroid surgery. Sequenced sample: tumor tissue. The receptors here all came from a female donor with papillary thyroid cancer or a benign thyroid nodule (not recorded which). Some clones in this sample may be carry-over from other donors' samples.

This clone is categorized as large. The chain is built from TRBV27 and TRBJ2-7; TRBD1 matches 8 bases. There are 12 residues in the CDR3. Per germline, CDR1 MNHEY and CDR2 SMNVEV (reference sequence). Unmatched junction bases numbered 4, after V lost 6 bases and J lost 6 bases. The CDR3 reads CASSDRGFEQYF. The DNA for the CDR3 is TGTGCCAGCAGCGACAGGGGTTTCGAGCAGTACTTC.

This clone is classed as medium-sized. The J gene is TRBJ2-7, the V gene TRBV28, with TRBD2 identical over 13 bases. CDR1 MDHEN and CDR2 SYDVKM come from the germline V gene. V gave up 4 bases and J gave up 4 bases; unmatched junction bases: 13. This CDR3 comprises 18 residues. CDR3 region: CASSSISRTSGGLYEQYF. For the CDR3, the DNA is TGTGCCAGCAGTTCCATATCAAGGACTAGCGGGGGACTTTACGAGCAGTACTTC. The whole variable domain, remainder taken from reference TRBV28 and TRBJ2-7, is DVKVTQSSRYLVKRTGEKVFLECVQDMDHENMFWYRQDPGLGLRLIYFSYDVKMKEKGDIPEGYSVSREKKERFSLILESASTNQTSMYLCASSSISRTSGGLYEQYFGPGTRLTVT.

This clone was recorded once. In nucleotides, the CDR3 is TGTGCCAGCAGCCAAGATAAAAGGGACTATAGCGGGAGGAAATACAATGAGCAGTTCTTC. Its translation is CASSQDKRDYSGRKYNEQFF. V is TRBV4-2 and J is TRBJ2-1; TRBD2 matches 10 bases. The V gene end was trimmed by 0 bases and the J gene end by 4 bases; junction bases not matched to a gene: 15. The germline V gene encodes CDR1 LGHNA and CDR2 YNFKEQ. The CDR3 has 20 amino acids.

The genes are TRBV2 and TRBJ1-1; a possible D gene is TRBD1 (5 bases). The length of the CDR3 is 14 residues. V lost 7 bases, J lost 5 bases, and 17 bases lay in between. Germline V gene lookup returns CDR1 SNHLY and CDR2 FYNNEI. The CDR3 sequence is CASNGGSKGTEAFF. The CDR3, as DNA: TGTGCCAGCAACGGTGGCAGCAAGGGGACTGAAGCTTTCTTT.

The V gene is TRBV28, the J gene TRBJ1-1; D unclear. The CDR3 sequence is 14 residues long. CDR1 is MDHEN, CDR2 SYDVKM, per germline. V was pared by 8 bases and J by 6 bases, with 19 bases between. The CDR3 loop is CASGEVTAPPEAFF. CDR3 sequence (DNA): TGTGCCAGCGGGGAAGTCACAGCTCCCCCTGAAGCTTTCTTT.

This clone came up a few times. This rearrangement joins TRBV6-1 to TRBJ2-7, with unresolved D. Germline-derived CDR1 and CDR2 are MNHNS and SASEGT. This CDR3 region has 14 residues. The V end was cut by 5 bases, the J end by 5 bases, with 16 bases between. The CDR3 sequence is CASSPSAPLNEQYF. CDR3 coding DNA: TGTGCCAGCAGTCCAAGCGCCCCCCTGAACGAGCAGTACTTC.

CDR3 in DNA: TGTGCCAGCAGCTTAGATCAGGGCGCAGATACGCAGTATTTT. Translation: CASSLDQGADTQYF. The genes are TRBV11-2 and TRBJ2-3, with TRBD1 as a possible D gene (5 bases). Deletions cut 0 bases from V and 4 bases from J, with 8 bases between. Germline V lookup: CDR1 SGHAT, CDR2 FQNNGV. The CDR3 loop spans 14 amino acids.

The chain carries TRBV5-1 and TRBJ2-2; the D gene is possibly TRBD1 (5 bases). Trimming pared 4 bases from V and 1 base from J, leaving 11 bases between. Looked up from germline, CDR1 is SGHRS and CDR2 is YFSETQ. The CDR3 sequence is 15 residues long. Here the CDR3 DNA reads TGCGCCAGCAGCGTGGGCCAGGGGAACACCGGGGAGCTGTTTTTT. Translating it yields CASSVGQGNTGELFF.